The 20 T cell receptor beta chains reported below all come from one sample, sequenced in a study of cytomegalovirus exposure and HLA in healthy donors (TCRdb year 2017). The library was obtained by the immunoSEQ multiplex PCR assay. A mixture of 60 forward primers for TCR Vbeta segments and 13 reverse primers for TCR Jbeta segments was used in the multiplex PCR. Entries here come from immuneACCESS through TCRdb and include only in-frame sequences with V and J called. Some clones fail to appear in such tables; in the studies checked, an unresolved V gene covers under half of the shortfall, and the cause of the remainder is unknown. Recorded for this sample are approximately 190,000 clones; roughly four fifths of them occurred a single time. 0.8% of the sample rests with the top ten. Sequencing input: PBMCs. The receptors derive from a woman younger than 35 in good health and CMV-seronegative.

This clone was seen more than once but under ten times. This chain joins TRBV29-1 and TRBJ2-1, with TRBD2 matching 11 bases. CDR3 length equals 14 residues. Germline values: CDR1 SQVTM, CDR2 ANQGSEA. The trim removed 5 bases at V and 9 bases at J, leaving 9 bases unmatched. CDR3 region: CSVPLAGVNIEQFF. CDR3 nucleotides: TGCAGCGTTCCACTAGCGGGAGTTAATATTGAGCAGTTCTTC.

The CDR3 is CASKNRVGEKLFF. The DNA of the CDR3 is TGTGCCAGCAAAAACAGGGTTGGTGAAAAACTGTTTTTT. The rearrangement joins TRBV6-5 to TRBJ1-4; perhaps TRBD1 as D (6 bases). Germline CDR1 reads MNHEY; CDR2 reads SVGAGI. CDR3 length: 13 residues. V was cut by 7 bases and J by 7 bases, with 13 bases left in between.

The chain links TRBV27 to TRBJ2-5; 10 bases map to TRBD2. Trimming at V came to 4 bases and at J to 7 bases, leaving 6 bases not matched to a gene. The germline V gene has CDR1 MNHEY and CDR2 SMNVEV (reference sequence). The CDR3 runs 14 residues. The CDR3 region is CASSYTSGKGTQYF. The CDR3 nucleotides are TGTGCCAGCAGTTACACTAGCGGGAAGGGGACCCAGTACTTC.

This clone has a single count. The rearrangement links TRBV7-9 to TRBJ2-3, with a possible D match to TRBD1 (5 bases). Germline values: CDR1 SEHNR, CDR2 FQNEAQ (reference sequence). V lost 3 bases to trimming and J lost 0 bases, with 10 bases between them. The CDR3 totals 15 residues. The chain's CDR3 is CASSFGASSTDTQYF. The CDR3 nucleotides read TGTGCCAGCAGCTTTGGGGCATCTAGCACAGATACGCAGTATTTT.

The CDR3 reads CASSFQGPDSGNTIYF. CDR3 nucleotide sequence: TGTGCCAGCAGCTTCCAGGGCCCGGACTCTGGAAACACCATATATTTT. The chain uses TRBV5-4 and TRBJ1-3; D may be TRBD1 (5 bases). CDR3 length equals 16 residues. Germline CDR1 and CDR2: SGHNT and YYREEE (reference sequence). Trimming shortened V by 2 bases and J by 0 bases, and 12 bases separated the two germline ends.

The CDR3 DNA follows: TGTGCCAGCAAACCGGGACACCTCTACGAGCAGTACTTC. It yields the protein CASKPGHLYEQYF. The genes are TRBV27 and TRBJ2-7, with D possibly TRBD1 on 6 matching bases. This CDR3 has 13 residues. Germline V gene sequence: CDR1 MNHEY, CDR2 SMNVEV (reference sequence). V gave up 7 bases and J gave up 3 bases, with 13 bases separating them.

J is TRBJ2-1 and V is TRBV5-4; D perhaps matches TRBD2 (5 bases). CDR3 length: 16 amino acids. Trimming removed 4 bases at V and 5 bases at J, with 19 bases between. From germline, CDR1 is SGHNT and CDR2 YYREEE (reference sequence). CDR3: CASSPGEQKGHNEQFF. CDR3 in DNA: TGTGCCAGCAGCCCCGGGGAGCAAAAGGGCCACAATGAGCAGTTCTTC.

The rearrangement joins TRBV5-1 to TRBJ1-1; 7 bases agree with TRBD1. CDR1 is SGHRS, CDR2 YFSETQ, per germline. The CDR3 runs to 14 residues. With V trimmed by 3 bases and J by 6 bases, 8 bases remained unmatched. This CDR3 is CASSSTGVRAEAFF. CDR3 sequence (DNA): TGCGCCAGCAGCTCCACAGGGGTTAGAGCTGAAGCTTTCTTT.

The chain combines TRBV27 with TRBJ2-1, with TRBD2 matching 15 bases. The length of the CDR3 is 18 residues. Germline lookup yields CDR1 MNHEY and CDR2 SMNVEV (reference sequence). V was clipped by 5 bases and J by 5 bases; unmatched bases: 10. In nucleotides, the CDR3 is TGTGCCAGCAGTATTAACCCGGGACTAGCGGGAGGAAACAATGAGCAGTTCTTC. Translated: CASSINPGLAGGNNEQFF.

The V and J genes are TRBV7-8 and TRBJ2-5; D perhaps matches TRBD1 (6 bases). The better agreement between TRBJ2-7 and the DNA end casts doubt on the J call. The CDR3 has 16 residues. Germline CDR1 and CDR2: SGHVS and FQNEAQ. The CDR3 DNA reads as TGTGCCAGCACCGGAACCGACAGGTCCTCCTCCTACGAGCAGTACTTC. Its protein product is CASTGTDRSSSYEQYF.

This CDR3 is CASTRLAGETQYF. DNA for the CDR3: TGTGCCAGCACCAGACTAGCGGGAGAGACGCAGTATTTT. The chain joins TRBV27 to TRBJ2-3; 12 bases agree with TRBD2. The CDR3 is made up of 13 amino acids. Germline assignment: CDR1 MNHEY and CDR2 SMNVEV (reference sequence). J gave up 9 bases and V 7 bases, and 5 bases lay outside the gene matches.

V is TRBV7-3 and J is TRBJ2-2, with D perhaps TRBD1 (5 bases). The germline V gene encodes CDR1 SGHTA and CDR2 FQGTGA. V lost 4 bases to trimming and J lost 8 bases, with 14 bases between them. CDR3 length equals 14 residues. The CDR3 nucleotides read TGTGCCAGCAGCTCACAATCCAGGGTTGGGGAGCTGTTTTTT. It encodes CASSSQSRVGELFF.

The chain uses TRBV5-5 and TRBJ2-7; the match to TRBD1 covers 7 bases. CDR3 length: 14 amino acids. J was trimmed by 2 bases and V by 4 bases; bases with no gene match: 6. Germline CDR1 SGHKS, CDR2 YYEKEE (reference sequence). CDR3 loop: CASSRDSTTYEQYF. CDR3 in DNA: TGTGCCAGCAGCCGGGACAGTACCACCTACGAGCAGTACTTC.

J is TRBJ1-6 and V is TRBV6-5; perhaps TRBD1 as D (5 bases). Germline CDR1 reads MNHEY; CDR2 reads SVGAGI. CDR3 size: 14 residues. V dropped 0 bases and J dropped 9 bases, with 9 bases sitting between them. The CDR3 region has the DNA TGTGCCAGCAGTTACTCGGGGGGTTTTTCACCCCTCCACTTT. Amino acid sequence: CASSYSGGFSPLHF.

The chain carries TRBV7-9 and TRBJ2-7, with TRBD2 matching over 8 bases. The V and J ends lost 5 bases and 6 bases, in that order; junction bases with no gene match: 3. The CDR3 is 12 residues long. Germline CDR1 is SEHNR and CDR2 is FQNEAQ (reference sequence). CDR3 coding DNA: TGTGCCAGCAGCAGCGGGAGATCCGAGCAGTACTTC. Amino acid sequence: CASSSGRSEQYF.

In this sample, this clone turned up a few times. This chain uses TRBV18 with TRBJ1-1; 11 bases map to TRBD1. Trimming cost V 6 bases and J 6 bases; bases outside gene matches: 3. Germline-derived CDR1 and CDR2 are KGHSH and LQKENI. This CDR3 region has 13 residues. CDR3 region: CASSDRGHSEAFF. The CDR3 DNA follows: TGTGCCAGCTCGGACAGGGGGCATTCTGAAGCTTTCTTT.

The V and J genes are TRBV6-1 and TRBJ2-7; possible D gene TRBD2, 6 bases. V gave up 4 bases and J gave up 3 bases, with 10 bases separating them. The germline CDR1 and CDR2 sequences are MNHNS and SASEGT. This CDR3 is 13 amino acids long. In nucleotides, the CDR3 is TGTGCCAGCAGTGGAAAGACTAGCTACGAGCAGTACTTC. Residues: CASSGKTSYEQYF.

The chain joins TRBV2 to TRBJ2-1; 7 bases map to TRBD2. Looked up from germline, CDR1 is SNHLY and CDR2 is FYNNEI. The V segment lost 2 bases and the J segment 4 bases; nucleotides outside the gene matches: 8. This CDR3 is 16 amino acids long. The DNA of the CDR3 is TGTGCCAGCAGTGAATCCGAGACTAGCTTTTACAATGAGCAGTTCTTC. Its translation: CASSESETSFYNEQFF.

The CDR3 sequence is CASRDDRGRSYEQYF. The DNA for the CDR3 is TGTGCCAGCAGGGATGACAGGGGGCGCTCCTACGAGCAGTACTTC. The chain has TRBV6-5 and TRBJ2-7; 10 nucleotides line up with TRBD1. V dropped 6 bases and J dropped 0; count of bases not matched to a gene: 5. This CDR3 spans 15 amino acids. Germline CDR1 is MNHEY and CDR2 is SVGAGI.

CDR3 in amino acids: CASSLPTEDNQPQHF. In nucleotides, the CDR3 is TGTGCCAGCAGCTTACCGACAGAAGATAATCAGCCCCAGCATTTT. The chain uses TRBV7-9 and TRBJ1-5; maybe TRBD1 (5 bases). The CDR3 runs 15 residues. With 2 bases removed from V and 4 bases from J, the gap between germline ends came to 12 bases. Germline lookup yields CDR1 SEHNR and CDR2 FQNEAQ (reference sequence).